The rows below give T cell receptor beta chains drawn from one sample of a study of cytomegalovirus exposure and HLA in healthy donors. Method: immunoSEQ multiplex PCR; TCRdb's copy keeps in-frame clones and lacks some. The sample holds roughly 39,000 clones. Sequenced material: PBMCs. All receptors derive from a woman under 40 in good health and CMV-seropositive. CDR3s include the opening cysteine and the closing phenylalanine or tryptophan. D genes are given only for firm matches.

d_call: .; j_call: TRBJ2-3; v_call: TRBV30; cdr3_nt: TGTGCCTGGATCCCTAGCGGCACAGATACGCAGTATTTT; cdr3_aa: CAWIPSGTDTQYF
d_call: TRBD1; j_call: TRBJ1-2; v_call: TRBV10-3; cdr3_nt: TGTGCCATCAGTGGACGGACAGGCTATGGCTACACCTTC; cdr3_aa: CAISGRTGYGYTF
d_call: TRBD1; j_call: TRBJ2-7; v_call: TRBV10-1; cdr3_nt: TGCGCCAGCAGTTCGTCCGGGACAGGGCTAAGGGAGCAGTACTTC; cdr3_aa: CASSSSGTGLREQYF
d_call: TRBD1; j_call: TRBJ1-6; v_call: TRBV19; cdr3_nt: TGTGCCAGTAGTCCCGGGACAGAGAATTCACCCCTCCACTTT; cdr3_aa: CASSPGTENSPLHF
d_call: .; j_call: TRBJ2-7; v_call: TRBV5-4; cdr3_nt: TGTGCCAGCAGCGTGGGACGGGAGAGCTCCTACGAGCAGTACTTC; cdr3_aa: CASSVGRESSYEQYF
d_call: .; j_call: TRBJ2-1; v_call: TRBV6-1; cdr3_nt: TGTGCCAGCAGTGTTGGGTCGGAGGGAAGGTTCTTC; cdr3_aa: CASSVGSEGRFF
d_call: TRBD2; j_call: TRBJ2-5; v_call: TRBV28; cdr3_nt: TGTGCCAGCAGAGGGGCGGGGGTGGAGACCCAGTACTTC; cdr3_aa: CASRGAGVETQYF
d_call: .; j_call: TRBJ1-5; v_call: TRBV30; cdr3_nt: TGTGCCTGGTCGACTCATAGCAATCAGCCCCAGCATTTT; cdr3_aa: CAWSTHSNQPQHF
d_call: .; j_call: TRBJ2-1; v_call: TRBV4-1; cdr3_nt: TGCGCCAGCAGCCAAGCTAACAATGAGCAGTTCTTC; cdr3_aa: CASSQANNEQFF
d_call: .; j_call: TRBJ1-1; v_call: TRBV11-3; cdr3_nt: TGTGCCAGCAGGCCAGGGTTATCCAACACTGAAGCTTTCTTT; cdr3_aa: CASRPGLSNTEAFF
d_call: .; j_call: TRBJ2-5; v_call: TRBV6-1; cdr3_nt: TGTGCCGGAGGACAGACTCAGGACCCATCCCAGTACTTC; cdr3_aa: CAGGQTQDPSQYF
d_call: .; j_call: TRBJ2-2; v_call: TRBV2; cdr3_nt: TGTGCCAGCACCCTAGACGGACTATTATCCGGGGAGCTGTTTTTT; cdr3_aa: CASTLDGLLSGELFF
d_call: .; j_call: TRBJ1-1; v_call: TRBV10-1; cdr3_nt: TGCGCCAGCAGTGAGCAGACAGACACTGAAGCTTTCTTT; cdr3_aa: CASSEQTDTEAFF
d_call: .; j_call: TRBJ1-2; v_call: TRBV30; cdr3_nt: TGTGCCTGGAGTGCCGGAGACTATGGCTACACCTTC; cdr3_aa: CAWSAGDYGYTF
d_call: TRBD1; j_call: TRBJ2-1; v_call: TRBV5-1; cdr3_nt: TGCGCCAGCAGCTTGAGGTTTAGCTCCGGGACAGGAGCCGACAATGAGCAGTTCTTC; cdr3_aa: CASSLRFSSGTGADNEQFF
d_call: TRBD2; j_call: TRBJ2-2; v_call: TRBV15; cdr3_nt: TGTGCCACCAGCAGGGAGTTAGCGGGGAACACCGGGGAGCTGTTTTTT; cdr3_aa: CATSRELAGNTGELFF
d_call: .; j_call: TRBJ1-5; v_call: TRBV7-8; cdr3_nt: TGTGCCAGCAGCTTGACGACGGGTCGCCAGCCCCAGCATTTT; cdr3_aa: CASSLTTGRQPQHF
d_call: TRBD1; j_call: TRBJ2-7; v_call: TRBV19; cdr3_nt: TGTGCCAGTAGGAAGACCCGACAGGGGGCCTACGAGCAGTACTTC; cdr3_aa: CASRKTRQGAYEQYF
d_call: TRBD1; j_call: TRBJ2-3; v_call: TRBV27; cdr3_nt: TGTGCCAGCAGTCAATTTCGGGACAGGGTCACAGATACGCAGTATTTT; cdr3_aa: CASSQFRDRVTDTQYF
d_call: .; j_call: TRBJ1-2; v_call: TRBV9; cdr3_nt: TGTGCCAGCAGCGGACAGGACAAGTGGGGAGGCTACACCTTC; cdr3_aa: CASSGQDKWGGYTF
d_call: .; j_call: TRBJ1-1; v_call: TRBV7-9; cdr3_nt: TGTGCCAGCAGCTCGAGGACGGGGTACACTGAAGCTTTCTTT; cdr3_aa: CASSSRTGYTEAFF
d_call: TRBD2; j_call: TRBJ2-3; v_call: TRBV11-3; cdr3_nt: TGTGCCAGCAGCTATTCAAATAGCGGGGGGGGCACAGATACGCAGTATTTT; cdr3_aa: CASSYSNSGGGTDTQYF
d_call: .; j_call: TRBJ1-6; v_call: TRBV5-1; cdr3_nt: TGCGCCAGCAGCCAAGATTTCGGACAGCCAAATTCACCCCTCCACTTT; cdr3_aa: CASSQDFGQPNSPLHF
d_call: TRBD1; j_call: TRBJ1-1; v_call: TRBV7-9; cdr3_nt: TGTGCCAGCAGCACATGGCCCAGGAGGACAGGGGGGTTGACTGAAGCTTTCTTT; cdr3_aa: CASSTWPRRTGGLTEAFF
d_call: .; j_call: TRBJ1-2; v_call: TRBV6-5; cdr3_nt: TGTGCCAGCAGTCAGGACGGGAAGGGCTACACCTTC; cdr3_aa: CASSQDGKGYTF
d_call: .; j_call: TRBJ2-3; v_call: TRBV9; cdr3_nt: TGTGCCAGCAGCGGGAGCTATGGCACAGATACGCAGTATTTT; cdr3_aa: CASSGSYGTDTQYF
d_call: .; j_call: TRBJ1-1; v_call: TRBV11-2; cdr3_nt: TGTGCCAGCAGCTTAGCGGGGGTGAACACTGAAGCTTTCTTT; cdr3_aa: CASSLAGVNTEAFF
d_call: .; j_call: TRBJ1-1; v_call: TRBV19; cdr3_nt: TGTGCCAGTAGTATAGTGGGAGGCCTGGACACTGAAGCTTTCTTT; cdr3_aa: CASSIVGGLDTEAFF
d_call: .; j_call: TRBJ1-5; v_call: TRBV6-5; cdr3_nt: TGTGCCAGCAGCCCGACAGGTTATAGCAATCAGCCCCAGCATTTT; cdr3_aa: CASSPTGYSNQPQHF
d_call: .; j_call: TRBJ2-3; v_call: TRBV5-1; cdr3_nt: TGCGCCAGTAATATGAAAACAGGCGCGGATACGCAGTATTTT; cdr3_aa: CASNMKTGADTQYF
d_call: .; j_call: TRBJ2-5; v_call: TRBV7-9; cdr3_nt: TGTGCCAGCAGCCCCCCCGGCGGGCCAGGAACCCAGTACTTC; cdr3_aa: CASSPPGGPGTQYF
d_call: .; j_call: TRBJ2-7; v_call: TRBV4-1; cdr3_nt: TGCGCCAGCAGCCAAGGCGTGACAGCCTACGAGCAGTACTTC; cdr3_aa: CASSQGVTAYEQYF
d_call: TRBD2; j_call: TRBJ2-1; v_call: TRBV19; cdr3_nt: TGTGCCAGTAGTCCCCGAATAGCGGGGAGTCGCAATGAGCAGTTCTTC; cdr3_aa: CASSPRIAGSRNEQFF
d_call: TRBD1; j_call: TRBJ2-7; v_call: TRBV2; cdr3_nt: TGTGCCAGCAGTGGACAGGGTTCCGGGGAGCAGTACTTC; cdr3_aa: CASSGQGSGEQYF
d_call: .; j_call: TRBJ1-6; v_call: TRBV5-1; cdr3_nt: TGCGCCAGCAGCACCCGACAGACTAATTCACCCCTCCACTTT; cdr3_aa: CASSTRQTNSPLHF
d_call: .; j_call: TRBJ2-7; v_call: TRBV5-1; cdr3_nt: TGCGCCAGCAGCTTGAATACGGGGGACTTATACTACGAGCAGTACTTC; cdr3_aa: CASSLNTGDLYYEQYF
d_call: .; j_call: TRBJ1-1; v_call: TRBV6-5; cdr3_nt: TGTGCCAGCAGTTATACGGGGATTGTTGGCACTGAAGCTTTCTTT; cdr3_aa: CASSYTGIVGTEAFF
d_call: TRBD1; j_call: TRBJ1-2; v_call: TRBV4-1; cdr3_nt: TGCGCCAGCAGCCAAGATCCAGGGGGCGACTATGGCTACACCTTC; cdr3_aa: CASSQDPGGDYGYTF
d_call: TRBD2; j_call: TRBJ2-3; v_call: TRBV28; cdr3_nt: TGTGCCAGCAGTGAGCGGGGGGGATCAGATACGCAGTATTTT; cdr3_aa: CASSERGGSDTQYF
d_call: .; j_call: TRBJ2-7; v_call: TRBV7-2; cdr3_nt: TGTGCCAGCAGCTTAGAGAAGGCGGTCTCCTACGAGCAGTACTTC; cdr3_aa: CASSLEKAVSYEQYF
d_call: TRBD1; j_call: TRBJ2-3; v_call: TRBV19; cdr3_nt: TGTGCCAGTAGTTTTACCTCCGGGACAGGCTACACAGATACGCAGTATTTT; cdr3_aa: CASSFTSGTGYTDTQYF
d_call: TRBD1; j_call: TRBJ1-2; v_call: TRBV12-5; cdr3_nt: TGTGCTAGTGGTTTGGTCCAGGGGGCTATGGGTGGCTACACCTTC; cdr3_aa: CASGLVQGAMGGYTF
d_call: TRBD1; j_call: TRBJ1-2; v_call: TRBV6-5; cdr3_nt: TGTGCCAGCACCCCCGGGACAGGGATATATGGCTACACCTTC; cdr3_aa: CASTPGTGIYGYTF
d_call: .; j_call: TRBJ2-7; v_call: TRBV11-2; cdr3_nt: TGTGCCAGCAGGGGGGCCAGTTACGAGCAGTACTTC; cdr3_aa: CASRGASYEQYF
d_call: .; j_call: TRBJ1-2; v_call: TRBV2; cdr3_nt: TGTGCCAGCAGTGAAGAGGGGCCGAGAGGCTACACCTTC; cdr3_aa: CASSEEGPRGYTF
d_call: .; j_call: TRBJ1-5; v_call: TRBV2; cdr3_nt: TGTGCCAGCAGTGCAGGTCAGCCCCAGCATTTT; cdr3_aa: CASSAGQPQHF
d_call: .; j_call: TRBJ2-2; v_call: TRBV9; cdr3_nt: TGTGCCAGCAGCGTAGTGGTTGTGATCAGGACAAACACCGGGGAGCTGTTTTTT; cdr3_aa: CASSVVVVIRTNTGELFF